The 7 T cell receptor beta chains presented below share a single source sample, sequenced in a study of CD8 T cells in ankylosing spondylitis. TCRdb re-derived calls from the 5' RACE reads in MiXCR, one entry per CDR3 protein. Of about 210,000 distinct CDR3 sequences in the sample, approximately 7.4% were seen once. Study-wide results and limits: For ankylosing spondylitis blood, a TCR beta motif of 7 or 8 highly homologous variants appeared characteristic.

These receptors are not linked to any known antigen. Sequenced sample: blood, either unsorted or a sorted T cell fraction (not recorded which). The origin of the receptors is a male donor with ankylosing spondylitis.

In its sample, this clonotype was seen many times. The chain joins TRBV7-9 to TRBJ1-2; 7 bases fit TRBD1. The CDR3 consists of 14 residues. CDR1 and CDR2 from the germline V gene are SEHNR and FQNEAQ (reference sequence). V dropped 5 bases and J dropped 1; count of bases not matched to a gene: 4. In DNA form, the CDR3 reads TGTGCCAGCAGCGGGGACAGAGATAACTATGGCTACACCTTC. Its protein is CASSGDRDNYGYTF.

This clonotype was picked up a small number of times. The CDR3 DNA reads TGCAGTGCTCAGAGGACAGGGGTGATTCTAGGCGGGGAGCTGTTTTTT. The encoded protein is CSAQRTGVILGGELFF. The chain employs TRBV20-1 and TRBJ2-2; the match to TRBD1 covers 9 bases. Germline CDR1 and CDR2: DFQATT and SNEGSKA (reference sequence). The V and J ends lost 5 bases and 7 bases, in that order; junction bases with no gene match: 14. The CDR3 spans 16 residues.

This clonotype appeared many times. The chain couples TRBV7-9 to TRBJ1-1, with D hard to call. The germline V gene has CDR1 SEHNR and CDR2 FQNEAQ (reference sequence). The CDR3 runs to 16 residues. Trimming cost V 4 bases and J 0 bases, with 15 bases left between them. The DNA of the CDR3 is TGTGCCAGCAGCTCCGGAGGGCTCTTCGTGAACACTGAAGCTTTCTTT. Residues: CASSSGGLFVNTEAFF.

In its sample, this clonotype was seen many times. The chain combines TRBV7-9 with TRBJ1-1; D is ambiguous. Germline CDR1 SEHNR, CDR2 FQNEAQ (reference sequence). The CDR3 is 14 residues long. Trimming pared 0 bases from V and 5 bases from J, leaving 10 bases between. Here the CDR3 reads CASSLAPGETEAFF. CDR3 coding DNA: TGTGCCAGCAGCTTAGCCCCCGGCGAGACTGAAGCTTTCTTT.

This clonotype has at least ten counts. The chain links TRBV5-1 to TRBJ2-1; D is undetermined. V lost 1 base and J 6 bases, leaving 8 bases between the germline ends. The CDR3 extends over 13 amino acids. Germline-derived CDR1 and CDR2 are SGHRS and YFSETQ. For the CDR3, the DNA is TGCGCCAGCAGCTTGACCCCCTCCAATGAGCAGTTCTTC. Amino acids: CASSLTPSNEQFF.

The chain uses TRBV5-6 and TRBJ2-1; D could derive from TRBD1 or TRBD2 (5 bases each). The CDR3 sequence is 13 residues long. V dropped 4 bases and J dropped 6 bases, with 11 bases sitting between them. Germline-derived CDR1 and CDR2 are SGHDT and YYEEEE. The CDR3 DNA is TGTGCCAGCAGCGAGGGACCCAGCAATGAGCAGTTCTTC. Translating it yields CASSEGPSNEQFF. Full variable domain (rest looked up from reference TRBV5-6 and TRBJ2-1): DAGVTQSPTHLIKTRGQQVTLRCSPKSGHDTVSWYQQALGQGPQFIFQYYEEEERQRGNFPDRFSGHQFPNYSSELNVNALLLGDSALYLCASSEGPSNEQFFGPGTRLTVL.

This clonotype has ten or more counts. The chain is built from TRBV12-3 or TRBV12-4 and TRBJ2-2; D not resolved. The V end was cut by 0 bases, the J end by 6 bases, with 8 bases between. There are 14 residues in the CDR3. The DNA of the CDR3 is TGTGCCAGCAGTTTAGCGGGTTCGGCCGGGGAGCTGTTTTTT. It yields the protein CASSLAGSAGELFF.